The clone carrying this T cell receptor (beta chain) was picked up one time. These data come from a study of untreated major depressive disorder. The V segment lost 7 bases and the J segment 3 bases; nucleotides outside the gene matches: 0. This CDR3 spans 12 amino acids. Germline loops: CDR1 MNHNS, CDR2 SASEGT. Assay: immunoSEQ multiplex PCR; the TCRdb copy retains only in-frame clones and omits some. This table holds 20,000 to 25,000 clones, 85% to 95% found once. The specimen was CD4+ T cells from PBMCs. The TCR comes from a young man in good health. The J gene is TRBJ2-4, the V gene TRBV6-1, with 7 bases fitting TRBD1. In nucleotides, the CDR3 is TGTGCCAGCAACAGGGGCAAAAACATTCAGTACTTC. As protein: CASNRGKNIQYF.